Listed here are 25 T cell receptor beta chains from one sample, sequenced in a study of T cell responses to AZD1222 COVID-19 vaccine. Sequencing used immunoSEQ multiplex PCR; TCRdb keeps in-frame clones, though not all of them. Of over 110,000 clones listed, 85% to 95% were seen once; the top ten hold 9% to 15%. Sequenced here: peripheral blood, sampled after recovery from COVID-19. Receptors were obtained from an adult who had recovered from COVID-19.

This clone was observed a single time. This chain connects TRBV28 to TRBJ1-6; 9 bases are a match to TRBD1. This CDR3 region has 15 residues. The ends lost 6 bases at V and 6 bases at J; junction bases unmatched: 6. Germline V gene lookup returns CDR1 MDHEN and CDR2 SYDVKM. The CDR3 DNA reads TGTGCCAGCAGCTCCCGGACAGGGGTTAATTCACCCCTCCACTTT. This sequence encodes CASSSRTGVNSPLHF.

The V call is TRBV29-1, the J call TRBJ2-1; 7 nucleotides match TRBD2. The CDR3 has 14 residues. Trimming took 3 bases from V and 3 from J; bases not matched to a gene: 5. The germline CDR1 and CDR2 sequences are SQVTM and ANQGSEA. The CDR3 loop is CSVEPRTSYNEQFF. For the CDR3, the DNA is TGCAGCGTTGAGCCTCGGACTAGCTACAATGAGCAGTTCTTC.

The chain recombines TRBV2 with TRBJ1-1; 8 bases fit TRBD1. The length of the CDR3 is 15 residues. Looked up from germline, CDR1 is SNHLY and CDR2 is FYNNEI. The V segment lost 7 bases and the J segment 1 base; nucleotides outside the gene matches: 8. The CDR3 reads CASIKRTGWNTEAFF. The CDR3 DNA follows: TGTGCCAGCATCAAGAGGACAGGGTGGAACACTGAAGCTTTCTTT.

This rearrangement joins TRBV18 to TRBJ1-3; possible D gene TRBD1, 6 bases. This CDR3 is 14 amino acids long. The V end lost 3 bases, the J end lost 3 bases, and 9 bases lay between the germline ends. Germline values: CDR1 KGHSH, CDR2 LQKENI. The CDR3: CASSPRGNGNTIYF. The CDR3 nucleotides are TGTGCCAGCTCACCCAGGGGTAATGGAAACACCATATATTTT.

The rearrangement uses TRBV3-1 (or the pseudogene TRBV3-2) and TRBJ2-6; 9 nucleotides agree with TRBD1. Germline V gives CDR1 LGHDT, CDR2 YNNKEL (reference sequence). The CDR3 sequence is 22 residues long. V dropped 3 bases and J dropped 0; count of bases not matched to a gene: 18. The CDR3, as DNA: TGTGCCAGCAGCCATTCGGCCCTATTCTCGGGACAGGGAAGCTCTGGGGCCAACGTCCTGACTTTC. Protein product: CASSHSALFSGQGSSGANVLTF.

This clone has just one count. The chain joins TRBV7-8 to TRBJ2-1; D gene unclear. CDR3 length equals 11 residues. Germline CDR1 reads SGHVS; CDR2 reads FQNEAQ. V was pared by 5 bases and J by 10 bases, with 9 bases between. The CDR3 spells CASSLSWEQFF. CDR3 nucleotides: TGTGCCAGCAGCCTGTCGTGGGAGCAGTTCTTC.

The gene calls are TRBV19 and TRBJ2-7, with TRBD2 as a possible D gene (6 bases). Germline loops: CDR1 LNHDA, CDR2 SQIVND (reference sequence). The V and J ends lost 5 bases and 7 bases respectively, with 24 bases between them. The CDR3 is made up of 16 amino acids. The CDR3 is CASSWLPGLTPGEQYF. The CDR3 DNA reads as TGTGCCAGTAGTTGGTTACCGGGACTGACCCCTGGGGAGCAGTACTTC.

This CDR3 reads CASSLTTGATGELFF. CDR3 nucleotides: TGTGCCAGCAGCTTAACGACAGGGGCCACCGGGGAGCTGTTTTTT. The chain couples TRBV7-3 to TRBJ2-2; 8 nucleotides line up with TRBD1. This CDR3 comprises 15 residues. Unmatched junction bases numbered 1, after V lost 0 bases and J lost 4 bases. Germline CDR1 SGHTA, CDR2 FQGTGA.

The chain recombines TRBV27 with TRBJ1-1; the match to TRBD1 covers 10 bases. V dropped 7 bases and J dropped 5; count of bases not matched to a gene: 25. The germline gives CDR1 MNHEY, CDR2 SMNVEV (reference sequence). The CDR3 length is 20 residues. CDR3 DNA sequence: TGTGCCAGCAATAAGCTTCCGTTCCGGGACAGGGGTGGAGGGAGGACTGAAGCTTTCTTT. Encoded protein: CASNKLPFRDRGGGRTEAFF.

The chain links TRBV5-1 to TRBJ1-1; maybe TRBD1 (6 bases). This CDR3 region has 14 residues. Trimming stripped 4 bases from V and 10 bases from J, with 20 bases between. The germline CDR1 and CDR2 sequences are SGHRS and YFSETQ. CDR3 sequence (DNA): TGCGCCAGCAGCCCAACGACAGGAACCGGGGTAGCTTTCTTT. It encodes CASSPTTGTGVAFF.

V is TRBV2 and J is TRBJ2-1; no reliable D call. V lost 4 bases to trimming and J lost 8 bases, with 12 bases between them. This CDR3 region has 13 residues. Germline CDR1 reads SNHLY; CDR2 reads FYNNEI. CDR3 residues: CASSVRLVDEQFF. As DNA, the CDR3 is TGTGCCAGCAGTGTTCGGTTAGTAGATGAGCAGTTCTTC.

This clone was counted only a few times. This rearrangement joins TRBV5-6 to TRBJ1-1; TRBD1 aligns across 11 bases. V lost 4 bases and J lost 5; bases outside the gene matches: 10. The CDR3 has 16 residues. Germline values: CDR1 SGHDT, CDR2 YYEEEE. The CDR3 DNA reads TGTGCCAGCAGCAAGGACAGGGGGCAATTTAGGACTGAAGCTTTCTTT. Protein product: CASSKDRGQFRTEAFF.

The J gene is TRBJ1-2, the V gene TRBV27; TRBD1 is a possible D gene (5 bases). Germline assignment: CDR1 MNHEY and CDR2 SMNVEV (reference sequence). V gave up 6 bases and J gave up 2 bases, with 16 bases separating them. CDR3 length equals 15 residues. Here the CDR3 DNA reads TGTGCCAGCAGATCTAACCGGGGGACCAACTATGGCTACACCTTC. Amino acids: CASRSNRGTNYGYTF.

The gene calls are TRBV5-4 and TRBJ2-7, with D perhaps TRBD1 (5 bases). Per germline, CDR1 SGHNT and CDR2 YYREEE (reference sequence). The germline V and J ends were trimmed by 0 bases and 2 bases, with 6 bases remaining between them. This CDR3 has 13 amino acids. Here the CDR3 reads CASSLDRTYEQYF. As DNA, the CDR3 is TGTGCCAGCAGCTTGGACAGGACCTACGAGCAGTACTTC.

The CDR3 nucleotides read TGTGCCAGCAGCTTTTCCGGGACAGGGATTTCCTACGAGCAGTACTTC. Its translation is CASSFSGTGISYEQYF. J is TRBJ2-7 and V is TRBV5-4; 9 bases line up with TRBD1. Germline V gene data show CDR1 as SGHNT and CDR2 as YYREEE (reference sequence). J gave up 1 base and V 2 bases, and 7 bases lay outside the gene matches. The CDR3 sequence is 16 residues long.

This chain connects TRBV21-1 to TRBJ2-3; the listed D gene, TRBD2, was not tested against the DNA. TRBV21-1 is a pseudogene segment. The CDR3 length is 14 residues. CDR3 in DNA: TGTGCCAGCAGCAAAGGCCGCTTAGCATATACGCAGTATTTT. It is translated as CASSKGRLAYTQYF.

The chain uses TRBV28 and TRBJ2-7; a possible D gene is TRBD2 (8 bases). The V end lost 5 bases, the J end lost 3 bases, and 17 bases lay between the germline ends. Per the germline V gene, CDR1 is MDHEN and CDR2 is SYDVKM. The CDR3 consists of 15 residues. The CDR3 nucleotides read TGTGCCAGCAGTGCGGGGGGCGACAGGGACTACGAGCAGTACTTC. This translates into CASSAGGDRDYEQYF.

The V gene is TRBV6-5, the J gene TRBJ1-2; no reliable D call. CDR3 size: 15 residues. With 4 bases removed from V and 4 bases from J, the gap between germline ends came to 16 bases. Germline CDR1 reads MNHEY; CDR2 reads SVGAGI. CDR3 nucleotide sequence: TGTGCCAGCAGTTCCGCCCTAGGAGTTATCTATGGCTACACCTTC. Its translation: CASSSALGVIYGYTF.

V gene TRBV5-1 combines with J gene TRBJ2-5; TRBD1 matches 8 bases. There are 16 residues in the CDR3. Per the germline V gene, CDR1 is SGHRS and CDR2 is YFSETQ. The trim removed 4 bases at V and 0 bases at J, leaving 8 bases unmatched. The CDR3, as DNA: TGCGCCAGCAGCAAAGGACAGGGAGTGTACCAAGAGACCCAGTACTTC. Protein sequence: CASSKGQGVYQETQYF.

The chain joins TRBV3-1 (or the pseudogene TRBV3-2) to TRBJ2-5, with D possibly matching TRBD2 (6 bases). Trimming took 4 bases from V and 1 from J, leaving 16 bases between them. The V gene's germline CDR1 is LGHDT and CDR2 YNNKEL (reference sequence). The CDR3 totals 16 residues. The CDR3 coding sequence is TGTGCCAGCAGCCCGGAGATCCGGACTATCCAAGAGACCCAGTACTTC. Translated, it gives CASSPEIRTIQETQYF.

This chain connects TRBV24-1 to TRBJ1-5; D unresolved. The CDR3 consists of 15 residues. The V gene's germline CDR1 is KGHDR and CDR2 SFDVKD. Trimming took 1 base from V and 2 from J, leaving 8 bases between them. Written as DNA, the CDR3 is TGTGCCACCAGTGATTTCGGGGAGGGCAATCAGCCCCAGCATTTT. It codes for CATSDFGEGNQPQHF.

The rearrangement joins TRBV5-1 to TRBJ1-2, with 8 bases that match TRBD1. This CDR3 region has 15 residues. V gave up 4 bases and J gave up 4 bases; unmatched junction bases: 9. Looked up from germline, CDR1 is SGHRS and CDR2 is YFSETQ. CDR3 sequence reads: CASSISWTGPYGYTF. CDR3 nucleotides: TGCGCCAGCAGCATCTCGTGGACAGGGCCCTATGGCTACACCTTC.

The rearrangement links TRBV5-1 to TRBJ1-4; D perhaps matches TRBD1 (6 bases). The germline V gene encodes CDR1 SGHRS and CDR2 YFSETQ. With 0 bases removed from V and 5 bases from J, the gap between germline ends came to 8 bases. The CDR3 is 14 residues long. The CDR3 is CASSLAQGNEKLFF. The CDR3 region has the DNA TGCGCCAGCAGCTTGGCACAGGGCAATGAAAAACTGTTTTTT.

V gene TRBV28 combines with J gene TRBJ2-1, with a tentative D call TRBD2 (6 bases). The V gene lost 4 bases and the J gene lost 6 bases, with 10 bases spanning the gap. In germline, CDR1 is MDHEN, CDR2 SYDVKM. This CDR3 contains 13 residues. The CDR3 nucleotides are TGTGCCAGCAGTTATACTAGCACCAATGAGCAGTTCTTC. Amino acid sequence: CASSYTSTNEQFF.

The rearrangement joins TRBV19 to TRBJ1-2; a weak D match, TRBD1 (5 bases). The CDR3 loop spans 12 amino acids. The germline V and J ends were trimmed by 8 bases and 4 bases, with 11 bases remaining between them. Per the germline V gene, CDR1 is LNHDA and CDR2 is SQIVND (reference sequence). CDR3 sequence reads: CASVGTAYGYTF. DNA of the CDR3: TGTGCCAGTGTCGGGACGGCCTATGGCTACACCTTC.